Shown below are 23 T cell receptor beta chains from a single sample sequenced in a study of cytomegalovirus exposure and HLA in healthy donors. Libraries were prepared by immunoSEQ multiplex PCR; TCRdb keeps only in-frame clonotypes and omits some of them. The sample holds 200,000 or so clones, about 80% seen once. The sequencing sample was made of PBMCs. The receptors were sampled from a man younger than 35 in good health and CMV-seropositive.

The V call is TRBV9, the J call TRBJ1-1, with unresolved D. Germline CDR1 is SGDLS and CDR2 is YYNGEE. This CDR3 contains 13 residues. V lost 4 bases and J 10 bases, leaving 17 bases between the germline ends. The CDR3 protein is CASSPPPNFGAFF. The CDR3 DNA is TGTGCCAGCAGCCCTCCGCCAAACTTTGGAGCTTTCTTT.

V and J are TRBV28 and TRBJ1-2, with 7 bases identical to TRBD1. Germline V gene sequence: CDR1 MDHEN, CDR2 SYDVKM. The J segment lost 8 bases and the V segment lost 6 bases, leaving 9 bases of the junction unmatched. CDR3 size: 13 residues. The CDR3 sequence is CASRSQGEEGYTF. CDR3 DNA: TGTGCCAGCAGATCTCAGGGGGAGGAGGGCTACACCTTC.

CDR3 nucleotide sequence: TGTGCCAGCAGTCCACCCAGGACTAGCGGGCCGCAGTTCTTC. Translation gives CASSPPRTSGPQFF. The chain has TRBV27 and TRBJ2-1, with 11 bases lining up with TRBD2. V lost 5 bases, J lost 12 bases, and 9 bases stayed unmatched. CDR1 is MNHEY and CDR2 is SMNVEV in the germline V gene (reference sequence). The CDR3 covers 14 residues.

V is TRBV4-2 and J is TRBJ2-6, with a weak D call TRBD1 (6 bases). Germline V gives CDR1 LGHNA, CDR2 YNFKEQ. The CDR3 is made up of 18 amino acids. Deletions cut 0 bases from V and 0 bases from J, with 12 bases between. The CDR3 region has the DNA TGTGCCAGCAGCCAAGATACAGGGACGACCTCTGGGGCCAACGTCCTGACTTTC. This sequence encodes CASSQDTGTTSGANVLTF.

V is TRBV18 and J is TRBJ2-1; 13 bases line up with TRBD2. The CDR3 contains 16 residues. Germline-derived CDR1 and CDR2 are KGHSH and LQKENI. The junction had 9 bases not matched to a gene; V was cut back by 4 bases and J by 9 bases. This CDR3 is CASSRTSGSESSEQFF. The DNA for the CDR3 is TGTGCCAGCTCACGGACTAGCGGGAGTGAGTCGAGTGAGCAGTTCTTC.

The chain links TRBV5-1 to TRBJ2-7; 8 bases align to TRBD2. Germline V lookup: CDR1 SGHRS, CDR2 YFSETQ. This CDR3 spans 14 amino acids. V shed 3 bases, J shed 7 bases, and the junction held 9 bases outside the gene matches. CDR3 loop: CASSWGGGGNEQYF. DNA of the CDR3: TGCGCCAGCAGCTGGGGGGGCGGGGGGAATGAGCAGTACTTC.

The chain joins TRBV29-1 to TRBJ2-1; TRBD1 aligns across 9 bases. Germline CDR1 is SQVTM and CDR2 is ANQGSEA. The V segment lost 5 bases and the J segment 3 bases; nucleotides outside the gene matches: 8. The CDR3 is 15 residues long. This CDR3 is CSVNRDREYYNEQFF. In DNA, the CDR3 is TGCAGCGTTAACCGGGACAGGGAATACTACAATGAGCAGTTCTTC.

V usage is TRBV18 and J usage is TRBJ2-7; 10 bases are a match to TRBD2. V was clipped by 0 bases and J by 5 bases; unmatched bases: 4. In germline, CDR1 is KGHSH, CDR2 LQKENI. CDR3 length: 15 residues. DNA for the CDR3: TGTGCCAGCTCACCACCTAGCGGGAGGTCCCACGAGCAGTACTTC. Its translation is CASSPPSGRSHEQYF.

This clone was observed a handful of times. J is TRBJ2-3 and V is TRBV19, with 7 positions matching TRBD1. CDR1 is LNHDA, CDR2 SQIVND, per germline (reference sequence). With V trimmed by 7 bases and J by 2 bases, 9 bases remained unmatched. This CDR3 is 15 amino acids long. The CDR3 DNA is TGTGCCAGTACCCTAGGGGACAGAGACACAGATACGCAGTATTTT. The encoded protein is CASTLGDRDTDTQYF.

This clone was detected a few times. This chain connects TRBV4-1 to TRBJ2-3, with 12 bases identical to TRBD1. This CDR3 region has 15 residues. Germline trimming cut 4 bases from V and 5 bases from J; bases unmatched to any gene: 4. Germline-derived CDR1 and CDR2 are MGHRA and YSYEKL. The CDR3 coding sequence is TGCGCCAGCAGCCCGGGACAGGGGGCGGAAGATACGCAGTATTTT. This translates into CASSPGQGAEDTQYF.

The chain uses TRBV2 and TRBJ2-7, with 11 bases that match TRBD2. The CDR3 length is 15 residues. The V and J ends lost 3 bases and 3 bases, in that order; junction bases with no gene match: 4. Germline CDR1 is SNHLY and CDR2 is FYNNEI. CDR3 DNA: TGTGCCAGCAGTGACTCGGGACTAGCGGTCTACGAGCAGTACTTC. Translation: CASSDSGLAVYEQYF. The variable domain in full, with the rest retrieved from reference TRBV2 and TRBJ2-7, is EPEVTQTPSHQVTQMGQEVILRCVPISNHLYFYWYRQILGQKVEFLVSFYNNEISEKSEIFDDQFSVERPDGSNFTLKIRSTKLEDSAMYFCASSDSGLAVYEQYFGPGTRLTVT.

In its sample, this clone was seen once. This sequence joins TRBV4-2 and TRBJ2-2, with D maybe TRBD2 (5 bases). V was trimmed by 2 bases and J by 0 bases, leaving 10 bases between them. The CDR3 runs to 16 residues. In germline, CDR1 is LGHNA, CDR2 YNFKEQ. In DNA, the CDR3 is TGTGCCAGCAGCCAATCGAGGACTGCGAACACCGGGGAGCTGTTTTTT. Encoded protein: CASSQSRTANTGELFF.

The chain combines TRBV5-1 with TRBJ2-7, with TRBD1 identical over 10 bases. V trimming: 5 bases; J trimming: 2 bases; junction bases outside the gene matches: 19. The CDR3 sequence is 19 residues long. Germline CDR1 reads SGHRS; CDR2 reads YFSETQ. The CDR3 region is CASSPLVGDRGNSTYEQYF. The CDR3 DNA follows: TGCGCCAGCAGTCCTTTAGTAGGGGACAGGGGCAACTCCACCTACGAGCAGTACTTC.

The chain is built from TRBV28 and TRBJ2-3; 9 bases align to TRBD2. Germline trimming cut 5 bases from V and 0 bases from J; bases unmatched to any gene: 6. CDR3 length equals 16 residues. CDR1 and CDR2 (germline): MDHEN, SYDVKM. The CDR3 sequence: CASSRYSGRSTDTQYF. CDR3 coding DNA: TGTGCCAGCAGTCGATATAGCGGGAGAAGCACAGATACGCAGTATTTT.

This chain uses TRBV14 with TRBJ2-3, with no clear D. V lost 6 bases and J 3 bases, leaving 16 bases between the germline ends. The CDR3 runs to 15 residues. Germline CDR1 and CDR2: SGHDN and FVKESK. The CDR3 here is CASSLASRWTDTQYF. CDR3 bases: TGTGCCAGCAGTCTTGCGTCCCGGTGGACAGATACGCAGTATTTT.

The CDR3 sequence: CASSLPAGTIYNEQFF. The CDR3 DNA reads as TGTGCCAGCAGTTTACCGGCGGGGACCATCTACAATGAGCAGTTCTTC. The chain links TRBV28 to TRBJ2-1; D possibly corresponds to TRBD2 (6 bases). This CDR3 contains 16 residues. The V end lost 2 bases, the J end lost 3 bases, and 14 bases lay between the germline ends. The V gene's germline CDR1 is MDHEN and CDR2 SYDVKM.

This sequence joins TRBV2 and TRBJ2-3; 11 bases agree with TRBD2. The V segment lost 6 bases and the J segment 1 base; nucleotides outside the gene matches: 6. Germline V lookup: CDR1 SNHLY, CDR2 FYNNEI. The CDR3 extends over 16 amino acids. Here the CDR3 DNA reads TGTGCCAGCAGCGACGGGACTAGCGGCGGCACAGATACGCAGTATTTT. It specifies CASSDGTSGGTDTQYF.

The CDR3 loop reads CASSRRLAGALEQYF. CDR3 sequence (DNA): TGTGCCAGCAGTCGGAGACTAGCGGGTGCCCTGGAGCAGTACTTC. This chain uses TRBV2 with TRBJ2-7, with 10 bases matching TRBD2. The V gene end was trimmed by 5 bases and the J gene end by 7 bases; junction bases not matched to a gene: 11. The CDR3 extends over 15 amino acids. Germline CDR1 SNHLY, CDR2 FYNNEI.

The gene calls are TRBV10-3 and TRBJ2-1; 8 nucleotides align to TRBD2. CDR3 size: 14 residues. Germline loops: CDR1 ENHRY, CDR2 SYGVKD. The V gene end was trimmed by 2 bases and the J gene end by 8 bases; junction bases not matched to a gene: 5. CDR3 sequence reads: CAISEGGGRDEQFF. The CDR3 nucleotides read TGTGCCATCAGTGAGGGCGGGGGGCGCGATGAGCAGTTCTTC.

CDR3: CASSLLREKLFF. DNA of the CDR3: TGTGCCAGCAGCCTACTGCGGGAAAAACTGTTTTTT. This sequence joins TRBV28 and TRBJ1-4; D is undetermined. The CDR3 runs to 12 residues. Germline lookup yields CDR1 MDHEN and CDR2 SYDVKM. V lost 6 bases and J lost 8, with 10 bases in between.

The chain carries TRBV20-1 and TRBJ2-1, with D unresolved. There are 8 residues in the CDR3. Germline CDR1 is DFQATT and CDR2 is SNEGSKA (reference sequence). Trimming left V 7 bases short and J 15 bases short, with 10 bases between. The CDR3 spells CSEEHWFF. CDR3 sequence (DNA): TGCAGTGAAGAGCATTGGTTCTTC.

This clone appeared a few times. The genes are TRBV13 and TRBJ2-7, with TRBD2 matching over 8 bases. This CDR3 has 13 amino acids. V shed 3 bases and J 3 bases; nucleotides not matched to a gene: 1. CDR1 is PRHDT, CDR2 FYEKMQ, per germline (reference sequence). The CDR3 spells CASSFGRDYEQYF. The DNA of the CDR3 is TGTGCCAGCAGCTTCGGGAGGGACTACGAGCAGTACTTC.

This CDR3 is CASSAGGLSYEQYF. The CDR3 DNA follows: TGCGCCAGCAGTGCTGGGGGACTCTCCTACGAGCAGTACTTC. J is TRBJ2-7 and V is TRBV5-1, with D possibly TRBD2 on 6 matching bases. From germline, CDR1 is SGHRS and CDR2 YFSETQ. This CDR3 comprises 14 residues. The germline V and J ends were trimmed by 5 bases and 0 bases, with 12 bases remaining between them. Using reference TRBV5-1 and TRBJ2-7 for the parts outside the CDR3, the full variable domain is KAGVTQTPRYLIKTRGQQVTLSCSPISGHRSVSWYQQTPGQGLQFLFEYFSETQRNKGNFPGRFSGRQFSNSRSEMNVSTLELGDSALYLCASSAGGLSYEQYFGPGTRLTVT.